This T cell receptor (beta chain) derives from a study of shared clonotypes between healthy human individuals. Points from the study as a whole: Of the naive CD4 clonotypes, around 4.7% were shared across a few donors.

As concerns this clone: Its antigen is currently unknown.

Generated by immunoSEQ multiplex PCR, the TCRdb table keeps only in-frame clones and is missing some. The sample holds around 1.9 million clones, roughly 91% seen once. Selected positively for CCR7 and CD45RO-negative, naive CD8 cells excluded terminally differentiated effector memory CD45RA+ cells. The V gene end was trimmed by 7 bases and the J gene end by 8 bases; junction bases not matched to a gene: 15. The CDR3 length is 15 residues. CDR1 is SQVTM, CDR2 ANQGSEA, per germline. This TCR came from a man younger than 30 in good health. Some clones in this sample may be carry-over from other donors' samples. The specimen was naive CD8+ T cells from PBMCs. The chain uses TRBV29-1 and TRBJ2-1; 9 bases map to TRBD2. The CDR3 region has the DNA TGCAGCGCACGACTTCGCGGGAGGGCGGTCTATGAGCAGTTCTTC. This gives the protein CSARLRGRAVYEQFF.